A selection of T cell receptor beta chains follows, all from one sample in a study of blood T cell repertoires in COVID-19. Assay used: immunoSEQ multiplex PCR; TCRdb lists only in-frame clones, some missing. The data show 200,000 to 300,000 clones, about 87% seen once. The sample comprised peripheral blood. Receptors originate from a man in his 60s who had recovered from COVID-19. Both conserved end residues are part of each CDR3. A D gene is named only where the DNA matches it firmly. Size is omitted from some rows. Given values are once, few, many or a class for expanded clones.

TRBJ2-1 TRBD2 - TRBV6-4 CASSDSGLAGVSSYNEQFF TGTGCCAGCAGTGATTCGGGACTAGCGGGGGTAAGCTCCTACAATGAGCAGTTCTTC
TRBJ2-3 - - TRBV5-1 CASSLELPAADTQYF TGCGCCAGCAGCTTGGAACTCCCTGCCGCAGATACGCAGTATTTT
TRBJ1-6 - - TRBV9 CASSVASGGPYNSPLHF TGTGCCAGCAGCGTAGCTTCGGGGGGCCCCTATAATTCACCCCTCCACTTT
TRBJ2-2 TRBD2 - TRBV7-8 CASSSQLAGGAGGELFF TGTGCCAGCAGCTCTCAACTAGCGGGGGGCGCTGGCGGGGAGCTGTTTTTT
TRBJ1-2 - few TRBV3-1/TRBV3-2 CASSQGISRVYGYTF TGTGCCAGCAGCCAAGGTATTAGCAGGGTTTATGGCTACACCTTC
TRBJ1-3 - - TRBV11-2 CASSLEGGRRGSGNTIYF TGTGCCAGCAGCTTAGAGGGGGGGCGTCGGGGCTCTGGAAACACCATATATTTT
TRBJ2-1 - once TRBV4-2 CASSHEDNEQFF TGTGCCAGCAGCCATGAGGACAATGAGCAGTTCTTC
TRBJ2-7 TRBD1 few TRBV6-5 CARKGQKSYEQYF TGTGCCAGGAAGGGACAGAAGTCCTACGAGCAGTACTTC
TRBJ2-3 - - TRBV10-3 CATSRSGAETDTQYF TGTGCCACGTCTCGGAGCGGCGCCGAAACAGATACGCAGTATTTT
TRBJ2-7 TRBD1 - TRBV7-6 CASSLGTGLSNYEQYF TGTGCCAGCAGCCTGGGGACAGGCCTATCTAACTACGAGCAGTACTTC
TRBJ1-6 - - TRBV11-2 CASSLDLQGNSPLHF TGTGCCAGCAGCTTAGATCTACAGGGTAATTCACCCCTCCACTTT
TRBJ2-7 - few TRBV28 CASSGGIVYYEQYF TGTGCCAGTTCGGGGGGCATAGTCTACTACGAGCAGTACTTC
TRBJ1-1 TRBD1 - TRBV7-2 CASSLDRGGTEAFF TGTGCCAGCAGCCTAGACAGGGGGGGCACTGAAGCTTTCTTT
TRBJ1-1 TRBD1 - TRBV19 CASSIGDRGRSNTEAFF TGTGCCAGTAGTATAGGGGACAGGGGGCGATCGAACACTGAAGCTTTCTTT
TRBJ2-3 - - TRBV18 CASSRAGSADTQYF TGTGCCAGCTCACGAGCCGGGAGCGCGGATACGCAGTATTTT
TRBJ2-7 - - TRBV7-2 CASSRIPGYEQYF TGTGCCAGCAGCCGTATCCCGGGTTACGAGCAGTACTTC
TRBJ2-1 TRBD2 - TRBV24-1 CATSDPTSGGGNEQFF TGTGCCACCAGTGATCCTACTAGCGGGGGGGGAAATGAGCAGTTCTTC
TRBJ2-4 - - TRBV19 CASSIAGWDIQYF TGTGCCAGTAGTATCGCAGGATGGGACATTCAGTACTTC
TRBJ2-6 - - TRBV2 CASSVQSSGANVLTF TGTGCCAGCAGTGTACAGAGCTCTGGGGCCAACGTCCTGACTTTC
TRBJ2-3 TRBD1 - TRBV7-9 CASSLAGTAEPGYF TGTGCCAGCAGCTTAGCGGGGACAGCTGAACCCGGGTATTTT
TRBJ2-6 - - TRBV30 CASSWTSGANVLTF TGTGCCTCATCATGGACATCTGGGGCCAACGTCCTGACTTTC
TRBJ2-1 - once TRBV20-1 CSASHSPSSYNEQFF TGCAGTGCTAGTCACAGCCCAAGCTCCTACAATGAGCAGTTCTTC
TRBJ2-7 - - TRBV5-4 CASSLDWGSTHEQYF TGTGCCAGCAGCTTGGACTGGGGCAGCACTCACGAGCAGTACTTC
TRBJ2-1 TRBD1 - TRBV18 CASSHGQGWAMLLFF TGTGCCAGCTCACATGGACAGGGGTGGGCAATGTTGTTGTTCTTC
TRBJ2-7 TRBD1 - TRBV6-1 CASSENSRDRVLYF TGTGCCAGCAGTGAAAACTCCCGGGACAGGGTGTTGTACTTC
TRBJ1-1 - - TRBV5-4 CASSPSRGAKTEAFF TGTGCCAGCAGCCCGAGTCGGGGGGCAAAAACTGAAGCTTTCTTT
TRBJ2-3 - - TRBV5-1 CASRKSSAGATDTQYF TGCGCCAGCAGGAAGTCTTCGGCGGGGGCCACAGATACGCAGTATTTT
TRBJ2-2 TRBD1 - TRBV6-5 CATPTRGSTGELFF TGTGCCACCCCCACCAGGGGGTCCACCGGGGAGCTGTTTTTT
TRBJ1-6 - - TRBV5-1 CASSPGEENSPLHF TGCGCCAGCAGCCCGGGGGAGGAGAATTCACCCCTCCACTTT
TRBJ1-2 - - TRBV11-2 CASTPRGWDGYTF TGTGCCAGCACCCCGCGGGGGTGGGATGGCTACACCTTC
TRBJ1-1 TRBD1 - TRBV7-3 CASSPTRGHRRTEAFF TGTGCCAGCAGCCCAACCAGGGGGCATAGAAGGACTGAAGCTTTCTTT
TRBJ1-1 - - TRBV2 CASSKTESQEAFF TGTGCCAGCAGTAAGACAGAAAGTCAGGAAGCTTTCTTT
TRBJ2-1 TRBD2 few TRBV6-4 CASRGGPGEQFF TGTGCCAGCAGGGGAGGGCCGGGTGAGCAGTTCTTC
TRBJ1-1 - - TRBV4-1 CASRDEGNTEAFF TGCGCCAGCAGGGATGAGGGGAACACTGAAGCTTTCTTT
TRBJ2-5 - - TRBV19 CASSPRGVGLRQTQYF TGTGCCAGTAGTCCCAGGGGTGTTGGGCTAAGGCAGACCCAGTACTTC
TRBJ2-3 TRBD2 - TRBV4-2 CASSQKLSGGAADTQYF TGTGCCAGCAGCCAAAAACTGAGCGGGGGGGCCGCAGATACGCAGTATTTT
TRBJ1-5 - - TRBV6-5 CASRRQNQPQHF TGTGCCAGCAGAAGACAGAATCAGCCCCAGCATTTT
TRBJ2-3 TRBD1 - TRBV18 CASSQTGRSTDTQYF TGTGCCAGCTCGCAGACAGGGAGAAGCACAGATACGCAGTATTTT
TRBJ2-7 - - TRBV13 CASSPMTLSGYEQYF TGTGCCAGCAGCCCCATGACCCTATCGGGCTACGAGCAGTACTTC
TRBJ2-3 - - TRBV13 CASSLRTVSSTDTQYF TGTGCCAGCAGCCTACGGACTGTATCTAGCACAGATACGCAGTATTTT
TRBJ1-3 - - TRBV5-1 CASSLEGVGNTIYF TGCGCCAGCAGCTTGGAAGGGGTTGGAAACACCATATATTTT
TRBJ1-2 - - TRBV11-2 CASSPKTGYGYTF TGTGCCAGCAGCCCTAAGACAGGCTATGGCTACACCTTC
TRBJ1-1 TRBD1 - TRBV2 CARRDRMNTEAFF TGTGCCAGGAGGGACAGGATGAACACTGAAGCTTTCTTT
TRBJ2-5 TRBD1 - TRBV11-2 CASSFYRGRQETQYF TGTGCCAGCAGCTTTTACAGGGGGCGCCAAGAGACCCAGTACTTC
TRBJ1-6 TRBD1 - TRBV6-5 CASSYSITGGPPLHF TGTGCCAGCAGTTACTCGATCACAGGGGGACCACCCCTCCACTTT
TRBJ1-2 - - TRBV6-4 CASSDGSAGRKGYTF TGTGCCAGCAGTGACGGGAGTGCGGGACGGAAAGGCTACACCTTC
TRBJ2-3 - - TRBV6-6 CASSYSGADTQYF TGTGCCAGCAGTTACTCGGGCGCAGATACGCAGTATTTT